This T cell receptor (beta chain) is from a study of blood T cells in healthy people across ages. The study's findings and limits: Observed TCR beta diversity per million T cells went down as age went up. This fall followed a roughly linear course with age. The authors considered diversity estimates from one million T cells to be underestimates.

Using a J-beta primer mix together with a sample-barcoded 5' primer, a second PCR was run for roughly 7 to 12 cycles. Tags on each cDNA molecule came from a template-switch adaptor with 12 random nucleotides. TCRdb itself ran the 5' RACE reads through MiXCR, one entry per CDR3 protein. The data contain about 570,000 distinct CDR3 sequences, 25% to 30% of them singletons. Each sample had at least 6.5 million PBMCs isolated. Points on this clonotype: Antigen: not known. It is likely a read error, because the conserved phenylalanine at the end of the CDR3 is missing.

Trimming at V came to 2 bases and at J to 2 bases, leaving 5 bases not matched to a gene. Germline loops: CDR1 GTSNPN, CDR2 SVGIG (reference sequence). The CDR3 length is 15 residues. The receptor was derived from a woman aged 65 to 85 in good health. The chain has TRBV30 and TRBJ2-3; the match to TRBD2 covers 9 bases. The sample was blood. The CDR3 loop is CAWSPLAGSTDTQYS. As DNA, the CDR3 is TGTGCCTGGAGTCCCCTAGCGGGGTCCACAGATACGCAGTATTCT.